This TCR beta chain originates from a study of patients and donors after allogeneic stem cell transplantation. TCRdb re-called the RT-PCR reads through MiXCR, storing one row per CDR3 protein. The profile shows 800,000 to 1,000,000 distinct CDR3 sequences, more than 15% of them singletons. The V gene end was trimmed by 5 bases and the J gene end by 1 base; junction bases not matched to a gene: 9. The CDR3 totals 16 residues. Germline CDR1 DFQATT, CDR2 SNEGSKA (reference sequence). This clonotype was detected a few times. Material for sequencing was blood, either unsorted or a sorted T cell fraction (not recorded which). The V call is TRBV20-1, the J call TRBJ2-5; 11 nucleotides align to TRBD2. The clonotype originates from a human donor who was either an allogeneic HSCT recipient or a stem cell or donor lymphocyte infusion donor (not recorded which). It is not recorded whose cells these are; they may come from a transplant donor. The CDR3 here is CSASQIAGGFQETQYF. CDR3 nucleotides: TGCAGTGCTTCCCAGATAGCGGGGGGGTTCCAAGAGACCCAGTACTTC.